This T cell receptor (beta chain) was observed in a study of T cell repertoires in cytomegalovirus infection. This clonotype was detected many times. TCRdb called the reads again in MiXCR, with one record for every CDR3 protein. Of some 400,000 distinct CDR3 sequences in the sample, 15% to 20% were seen once. The germline V gene encodes CDR1 SGHTA and CDR2 FQGNSA. V lost 5 bases, J lost 0 bases, and 5 bases stayed unmatched. The CDR3 has 16 residues. The receptor was isolated from a human donor in good health (CMV status not recorded). Some clones in this sample may be carry-over from other donors' samples. The chain is built from TRBV7-2 and TRBJ2-5, with 11 bases that match TRBD2. Sequencing input: PBMCs. CDR3: CASSESTSGNQETQYF. CDR3 DNA sequence: TGTGCCAGCAGCGAATCGACTAGCGGGAACCAAGAGACCCAGTACTTC.